This T cell receptor beta chain was recorded in a study of blood T cell repertoires in COVID-19. For the study at large: Spain, Italy and the United States supplied samples that represented acute and convalescent COVID-19.

This clone was detected only a few times. Participants were aged roughly 18 to 89 years from around 25 US areas. Assignment of participants to cohorts was predicated upon participant-reported clinical history. Within the 2 weeks before study entry, each person in the exposed group met a COVID-19 case. Sequencing used immunoSEQ multiplex PCR; TCRdb keeps in-frame clones, though not all of them. The repertoire holds a few hundred thousand clones, with 90% as singletons. The sequence came from a young man who had been exposed to COVID-19. The material sequenced was PBMCs or T cells enriched from blood (not recorded which).

As DNA, the CDR3 is TGCGCCAGCAGCGACTCCCAATACGAGCAGTACTTC. Protein: CASSDSQYEQYF. The gene calls are TRBV10-1 and TRBJ2-7; the D is unclear. Germline V gene sequence: CDR1 WNHNN, CDR2 SYGVQD (reference sequence). This CDR3 comprises 12 residues. Trimming stripped 6 bases from V and 4 bases from J, with 10 bases between.